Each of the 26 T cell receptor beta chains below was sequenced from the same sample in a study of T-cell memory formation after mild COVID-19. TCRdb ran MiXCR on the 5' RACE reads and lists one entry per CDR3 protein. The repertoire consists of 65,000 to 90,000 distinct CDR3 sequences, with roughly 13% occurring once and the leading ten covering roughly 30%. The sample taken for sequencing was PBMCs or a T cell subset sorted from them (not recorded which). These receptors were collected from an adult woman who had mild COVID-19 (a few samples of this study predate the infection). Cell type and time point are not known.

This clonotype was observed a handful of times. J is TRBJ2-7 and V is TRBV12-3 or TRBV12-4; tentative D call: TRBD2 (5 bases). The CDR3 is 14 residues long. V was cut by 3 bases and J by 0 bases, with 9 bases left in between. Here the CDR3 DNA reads TGTGCCAGCAGTTTCGGGGATCTCTCCTACGAGCAGTACTTC. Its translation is CASSFGDLSYEQYF.

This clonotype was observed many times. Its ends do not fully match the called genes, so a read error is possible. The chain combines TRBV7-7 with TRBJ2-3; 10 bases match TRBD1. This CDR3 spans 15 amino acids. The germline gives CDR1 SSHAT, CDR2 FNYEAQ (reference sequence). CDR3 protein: CASSPRQGATDTQYF. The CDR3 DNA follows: TGTGCTAGCAGCCCGAGACAGGGGGCAACAGATACGCAGTATTTT.

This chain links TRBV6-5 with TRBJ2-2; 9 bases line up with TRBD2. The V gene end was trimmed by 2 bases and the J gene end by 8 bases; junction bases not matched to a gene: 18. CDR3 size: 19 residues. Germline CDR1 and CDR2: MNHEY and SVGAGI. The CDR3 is CASSYPSSGGRAKAGELFF. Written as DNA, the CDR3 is TGTGCCAGCAGTTACCCTTCTTCCGGCGGGAGGGCCAAGGCGGGGGAGCTGTTTTTT.

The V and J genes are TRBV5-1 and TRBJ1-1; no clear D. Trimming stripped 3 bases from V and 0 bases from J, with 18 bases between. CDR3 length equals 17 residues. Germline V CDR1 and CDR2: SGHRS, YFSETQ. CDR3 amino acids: CASSSTGIQTLNTEAFF. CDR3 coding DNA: TGCGCCAGCAGCTCGACCGGGATACAGACATTGAACACTGAAGCTTTCTTT.

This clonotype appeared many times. The CDR3 DNA reads as TGTGCCAGCAGCCCGGGGGGGGAGGCTGATGAGCAGTACTTC. It specifies CASSPGGEADEQYF. The genes are TRBV5-4 and TRBJ2-7, with 8 positions matching TRBD2. CDR3 length equals 14 residues. V lost 4 bases and J lost 7; bases outside the gene matches: 10. The germline V gene has CDR1 SGHNT and CDR2 YYREEE (reference sequence).

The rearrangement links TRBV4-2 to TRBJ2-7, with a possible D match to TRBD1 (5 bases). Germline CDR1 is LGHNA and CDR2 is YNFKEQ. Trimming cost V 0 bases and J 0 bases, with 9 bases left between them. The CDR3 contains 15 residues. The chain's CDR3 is CASSQEGGASYEQYF. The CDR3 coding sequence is TGTGCCAGCAGCCAAGAGGGTGGGGCCTCCTACGAGCAGTACTTC.

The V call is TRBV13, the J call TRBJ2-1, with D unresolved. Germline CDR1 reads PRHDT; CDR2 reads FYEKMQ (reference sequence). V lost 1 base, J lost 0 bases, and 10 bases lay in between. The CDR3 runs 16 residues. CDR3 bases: TGTGCCAGCAGCTTAGTTACTGGCCGCTCCTACAATGAGCAGTTCTTC. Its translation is CASSLVTGRSYNEQFF.

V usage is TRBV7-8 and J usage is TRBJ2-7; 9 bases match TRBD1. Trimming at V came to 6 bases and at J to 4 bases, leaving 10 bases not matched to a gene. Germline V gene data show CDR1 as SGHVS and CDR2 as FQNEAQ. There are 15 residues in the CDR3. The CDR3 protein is CASSLDRGELYEQYF. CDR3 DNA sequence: TGTGCCAGCAGTCTAGACAGGGGGGAACTTTACGAGCAGTACTTC.

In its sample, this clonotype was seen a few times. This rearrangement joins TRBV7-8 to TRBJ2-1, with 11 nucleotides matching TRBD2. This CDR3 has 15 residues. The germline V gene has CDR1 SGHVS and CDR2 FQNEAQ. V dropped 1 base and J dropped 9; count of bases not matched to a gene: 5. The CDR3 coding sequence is TGTGCCAGCAGCTTAGGGGCTAGCGGGAGGACTGAGCAGTTCTTC. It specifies CASSLGASGRTEQFF.

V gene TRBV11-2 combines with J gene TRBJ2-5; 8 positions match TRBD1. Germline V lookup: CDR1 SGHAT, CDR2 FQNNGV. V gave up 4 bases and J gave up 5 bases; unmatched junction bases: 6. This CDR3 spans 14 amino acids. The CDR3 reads CASSSSTGGETQYF. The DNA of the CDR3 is TGTGCCAGCAGCTCCTCAACAGGGGGGGAGACCCAGTACTTC.

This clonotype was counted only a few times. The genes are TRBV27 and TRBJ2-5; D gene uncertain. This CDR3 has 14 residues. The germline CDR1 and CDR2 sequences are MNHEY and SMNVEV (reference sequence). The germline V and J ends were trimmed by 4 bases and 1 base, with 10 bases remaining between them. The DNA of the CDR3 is TGTGCCAGCAGTTCCCGGCGGATCCAAGAGACCCAGTACTTC. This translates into CASSSRRIQETQYF.

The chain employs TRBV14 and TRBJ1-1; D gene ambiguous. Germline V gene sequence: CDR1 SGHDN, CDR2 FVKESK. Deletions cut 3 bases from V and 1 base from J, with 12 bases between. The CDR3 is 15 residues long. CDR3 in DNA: TGTGCCAGCAGCCAGCACCGCCCGTGGAACACTGAAGCTTTCTTT. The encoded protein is CASSQHRPWNTEAFF.

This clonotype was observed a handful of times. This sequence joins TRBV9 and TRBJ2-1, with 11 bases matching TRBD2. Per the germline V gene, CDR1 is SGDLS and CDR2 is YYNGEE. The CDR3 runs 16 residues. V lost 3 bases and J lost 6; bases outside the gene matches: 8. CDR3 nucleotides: TGTGCCAGCAGCGCAAAACTAGCGGGAGCAACCAATGAGCAGTTCTTC. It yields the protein CASSAKLAGATNEQFF. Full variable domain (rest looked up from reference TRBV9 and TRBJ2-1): DSGVTQTPKHLITATGQRVTLRCSPRSGDLSVYWYQQSLDQGLQFLIQYYNGEERAKGNILERFSAQQFPDLHSELNLSSLELGDSALYFCASSAKLAGATNEQFFGPGTRLTVL.

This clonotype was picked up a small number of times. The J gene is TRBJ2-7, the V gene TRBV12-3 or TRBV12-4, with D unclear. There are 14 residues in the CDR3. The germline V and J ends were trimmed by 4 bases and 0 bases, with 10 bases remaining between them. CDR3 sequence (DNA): TGTGCCAGCAGTTCCGGGCGGTACTCCTACGAGCAGTACTTC. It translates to CASSSGRYSYEQYF.

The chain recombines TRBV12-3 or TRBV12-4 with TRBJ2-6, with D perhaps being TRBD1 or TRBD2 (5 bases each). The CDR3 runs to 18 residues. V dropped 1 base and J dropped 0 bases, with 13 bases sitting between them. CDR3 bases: TGTGCCAGCAGTTTAGGTTGGGGGTCCCTCTCTGGGGCCAACGTCCTGACTTTC. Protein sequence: CASSLGWGSLSGANVLTF.

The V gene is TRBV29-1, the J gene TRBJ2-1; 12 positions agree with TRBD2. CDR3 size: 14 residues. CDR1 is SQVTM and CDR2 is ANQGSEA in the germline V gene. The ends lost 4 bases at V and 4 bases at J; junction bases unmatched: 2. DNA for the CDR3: TGCAGCGTTGGGACTAGCGGGGATTACAATGAGCAGTTCTTC. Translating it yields CSVGTSGDYNEQFF.

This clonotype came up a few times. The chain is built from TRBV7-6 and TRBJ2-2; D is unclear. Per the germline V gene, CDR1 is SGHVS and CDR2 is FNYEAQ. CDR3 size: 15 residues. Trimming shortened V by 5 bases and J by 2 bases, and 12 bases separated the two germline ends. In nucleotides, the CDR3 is TGTGCCAGCAGCCCGCCCCCGGTCAACACCGGGGAGCTGTTTTTT. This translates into CASSPPPVNTGELFF.

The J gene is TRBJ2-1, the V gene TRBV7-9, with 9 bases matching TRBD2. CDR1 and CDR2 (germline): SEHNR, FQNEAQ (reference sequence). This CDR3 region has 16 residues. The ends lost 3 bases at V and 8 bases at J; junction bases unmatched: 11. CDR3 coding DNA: TGTGCCAGCAGCTTGGTGGCGGGACTAGCTGGGGATGAGCAGTTCTTC. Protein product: CASSLVAGLAGDEQFF.

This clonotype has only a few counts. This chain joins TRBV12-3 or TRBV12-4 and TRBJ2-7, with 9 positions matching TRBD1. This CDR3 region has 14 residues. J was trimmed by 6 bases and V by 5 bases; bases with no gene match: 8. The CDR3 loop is CASSPTKTGGEQYF. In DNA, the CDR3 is TGTGCCAGCAGTCCTACCAAGACAGGGGGCGAGCAGTACTTC.

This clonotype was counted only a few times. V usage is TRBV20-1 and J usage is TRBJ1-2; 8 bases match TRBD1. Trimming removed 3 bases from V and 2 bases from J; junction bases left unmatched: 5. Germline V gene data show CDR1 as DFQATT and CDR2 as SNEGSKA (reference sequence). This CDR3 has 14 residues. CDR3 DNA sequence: TGCAGTGCTAGGTGGACAGGGTCAAACTATGGCTACACCTTC. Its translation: CSARWTGSNYGYTF.

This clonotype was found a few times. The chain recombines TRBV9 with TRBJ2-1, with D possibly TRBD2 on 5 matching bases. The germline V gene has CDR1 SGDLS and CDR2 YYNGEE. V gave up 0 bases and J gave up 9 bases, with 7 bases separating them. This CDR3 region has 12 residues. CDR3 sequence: CASSVAGSEQFF. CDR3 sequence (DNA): TGTGCCAGCAGCGTAGCGGGGAGTGAGCAGTTCTTC.

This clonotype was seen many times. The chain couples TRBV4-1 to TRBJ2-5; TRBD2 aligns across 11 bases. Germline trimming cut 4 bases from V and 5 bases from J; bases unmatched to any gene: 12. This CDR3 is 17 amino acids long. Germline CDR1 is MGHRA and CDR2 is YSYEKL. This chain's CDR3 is CASSLFGSSGGFETQYF. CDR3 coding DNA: TGCGCCAGCAGCCTGTTCGGGTCTAGCGGGGGGTTTGAGACCCAGTACTTC.

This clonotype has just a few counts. CDR3 in DNA: TGCGCCAGCAGCTTGTTAGGGGGGCACACAGATACGCAGTATTTT. Translated: CASSLLGGHTDTQYF. The V gene is TRBV5-1, the J gene TRBJ2-3; the D call may be TRBD1 or TRBD2 (6 bases each). The CDR3 sequence is 15 residues long. The germline V and J ends were trimmed by 1 base and 2 bases, with 11 bases remaining between them. Germline loops: CDR1 SGHRS, CDR2 YFSETQ.

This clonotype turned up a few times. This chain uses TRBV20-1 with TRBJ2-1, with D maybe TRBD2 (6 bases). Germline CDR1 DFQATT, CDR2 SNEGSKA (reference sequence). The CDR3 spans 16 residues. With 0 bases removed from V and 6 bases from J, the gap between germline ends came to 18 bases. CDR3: CSARDWGLAESNEQFF. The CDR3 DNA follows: TGCAGTGCTAGAGATTGGGGATTAGCGGAGAGCAATGAGCAGTTCTTC.

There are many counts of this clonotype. The CDR3 sequence is CASSPGLPNEQFF. CDR3 DNA sequence: TGTGCCAGCAGTCCCGGACTACCTAATGAGCAGTTCTTC. The V call is TRBV12-3 or TRBV12-4, the J call TRBJ2-1; tentative D call: TRBD2 (6 bases). This CDR3 has 13 amino acids. V gave up 5 bases and J gave up 7 bases, with 12 bases separating them.

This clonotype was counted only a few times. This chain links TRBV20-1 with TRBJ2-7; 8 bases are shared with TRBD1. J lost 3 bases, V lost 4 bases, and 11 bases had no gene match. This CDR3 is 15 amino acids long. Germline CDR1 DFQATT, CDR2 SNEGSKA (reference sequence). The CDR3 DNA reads TGCAGTGCTATTCGAAGGACAGGGACGTACTACGAGCAGTACTTC. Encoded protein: CSAIRRTGTYYEQYF.